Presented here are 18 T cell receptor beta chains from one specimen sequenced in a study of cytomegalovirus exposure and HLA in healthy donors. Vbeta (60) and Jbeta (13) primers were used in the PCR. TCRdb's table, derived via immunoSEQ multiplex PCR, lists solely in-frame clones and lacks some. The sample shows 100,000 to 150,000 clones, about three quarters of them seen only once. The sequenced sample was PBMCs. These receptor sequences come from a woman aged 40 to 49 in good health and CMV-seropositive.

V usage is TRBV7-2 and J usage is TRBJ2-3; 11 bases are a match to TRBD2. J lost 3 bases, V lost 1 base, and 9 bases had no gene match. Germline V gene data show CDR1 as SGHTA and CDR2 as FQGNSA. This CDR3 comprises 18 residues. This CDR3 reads CASSLGGRLAGWTDTQYF. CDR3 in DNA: TGTGCCAGCAGCTTAGGAGGCCGACTAGCGGGGTGGACAGATACGCAGTATTTT.

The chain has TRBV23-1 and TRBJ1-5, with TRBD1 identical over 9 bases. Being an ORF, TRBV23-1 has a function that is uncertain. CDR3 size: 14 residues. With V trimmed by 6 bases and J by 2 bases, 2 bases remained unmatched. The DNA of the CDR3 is TGCGCCAGCAGGGGGGACAGGGGCAATCAGCCCCAGCATTTT. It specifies CASRGDRGNQPQHF.

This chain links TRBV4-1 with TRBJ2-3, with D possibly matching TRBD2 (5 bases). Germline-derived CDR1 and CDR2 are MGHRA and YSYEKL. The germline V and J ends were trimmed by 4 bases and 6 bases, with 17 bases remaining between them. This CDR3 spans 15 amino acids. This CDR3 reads CASSLGALSWDTQYF. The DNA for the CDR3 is TGCGCCAGCAGCCTGGGAGCTCTCTCTTGGGATACGCAGTATTTT.

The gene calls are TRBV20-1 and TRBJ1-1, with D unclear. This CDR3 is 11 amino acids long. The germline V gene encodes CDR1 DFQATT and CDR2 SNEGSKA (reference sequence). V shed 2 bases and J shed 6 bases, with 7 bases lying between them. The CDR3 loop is CSARTGAEAFF. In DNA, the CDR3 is TGCAGTGCTAGAACGGGAGCTGAAGCTTTCTTT.

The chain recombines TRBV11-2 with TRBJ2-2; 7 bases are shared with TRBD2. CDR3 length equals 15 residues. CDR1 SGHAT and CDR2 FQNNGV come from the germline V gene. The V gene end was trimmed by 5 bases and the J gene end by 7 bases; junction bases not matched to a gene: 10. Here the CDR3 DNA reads TGTGCCAGCAGCCCACTAGGTCAGCGGGGCGGGGAGCTGTTTTTT. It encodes CASSPLGQRGGELFF.

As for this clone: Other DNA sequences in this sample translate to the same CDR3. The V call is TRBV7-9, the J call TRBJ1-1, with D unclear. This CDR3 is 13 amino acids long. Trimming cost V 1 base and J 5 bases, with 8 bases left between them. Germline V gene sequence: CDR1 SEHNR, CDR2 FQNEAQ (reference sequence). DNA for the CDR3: TGTGCCAGCAGCTTAGAGGGCGGGACTGAAGCTTTCTTT. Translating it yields CASSLEGGTEAFF.

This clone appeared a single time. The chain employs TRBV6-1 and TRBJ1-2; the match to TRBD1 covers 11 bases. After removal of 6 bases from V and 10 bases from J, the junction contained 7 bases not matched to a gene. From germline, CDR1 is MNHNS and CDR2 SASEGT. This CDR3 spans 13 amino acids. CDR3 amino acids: CASRDRGRLVYTF. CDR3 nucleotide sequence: TGTGCCAGCAGGGACAGGGGGCGCTTGGTCTACACCTTC.

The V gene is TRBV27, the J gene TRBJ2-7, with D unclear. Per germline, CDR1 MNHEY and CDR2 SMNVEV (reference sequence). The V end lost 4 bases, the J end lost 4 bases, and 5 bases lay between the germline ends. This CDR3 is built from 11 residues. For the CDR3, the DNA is TGTGCCAGCAGTTCAGGATACGAGCAGTACTTC. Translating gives CASSSGYEQYF.

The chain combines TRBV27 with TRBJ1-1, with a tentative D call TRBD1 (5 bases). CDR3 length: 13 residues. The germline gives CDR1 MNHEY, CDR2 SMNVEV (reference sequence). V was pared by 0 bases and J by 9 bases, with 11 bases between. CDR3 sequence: CASSLSRGIKAFF. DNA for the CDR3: TGTGCCAGCAGTTTATCGCGGGGGATTAAAGCTTTCTTT.

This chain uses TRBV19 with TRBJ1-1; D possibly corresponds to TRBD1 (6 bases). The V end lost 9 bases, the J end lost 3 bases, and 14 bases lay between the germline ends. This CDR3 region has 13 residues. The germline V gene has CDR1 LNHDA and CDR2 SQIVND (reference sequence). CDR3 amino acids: CASRTGGDTEAFF. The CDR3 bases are TGTGCCAGCCGGACGGGGGGCGACACTGAAGCTTTCTTT.

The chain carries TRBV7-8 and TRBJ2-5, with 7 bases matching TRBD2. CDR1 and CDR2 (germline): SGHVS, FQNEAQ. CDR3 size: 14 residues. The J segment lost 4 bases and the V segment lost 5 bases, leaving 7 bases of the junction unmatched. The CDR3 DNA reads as TGTGCCAGCAGCCGAGCGGGATTAGGAGAGACCCAGTACTTC. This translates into CASSRAGLGETQYF. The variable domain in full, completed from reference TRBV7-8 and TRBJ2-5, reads GAGVSQSPRYKVAKRGQDVALRCDPISGHVSLFWYQQALGQGPEFLTYFQNEAQLDKSGLPSDRFFAERPEGSVSTLKIQRTQQEDSAVYLCASSRAGLGETQYFGPGTRLLVL.

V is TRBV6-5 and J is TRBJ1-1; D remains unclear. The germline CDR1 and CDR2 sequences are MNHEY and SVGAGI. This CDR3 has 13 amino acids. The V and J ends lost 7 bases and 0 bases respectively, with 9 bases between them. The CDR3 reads CASTAALNTEAFF. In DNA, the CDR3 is TGTGCCAGCACCGCCGCGTTGAACACTGAAGCTTTCTTT.

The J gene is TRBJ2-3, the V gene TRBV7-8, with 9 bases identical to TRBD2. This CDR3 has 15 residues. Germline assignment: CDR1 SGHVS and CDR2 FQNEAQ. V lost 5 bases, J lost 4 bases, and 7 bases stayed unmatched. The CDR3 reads CASSTSSGIADTQYF. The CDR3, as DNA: TGTGCCAGCAGCACCTCTAGCGGGATCGCAGATACGCAGTATTTT.

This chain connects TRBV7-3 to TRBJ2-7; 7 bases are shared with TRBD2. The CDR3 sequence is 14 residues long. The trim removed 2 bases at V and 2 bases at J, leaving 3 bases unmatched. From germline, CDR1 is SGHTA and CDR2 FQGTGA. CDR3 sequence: CASSLGGGPYEQYF. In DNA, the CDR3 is TGTGCCAGCAGCTTAGGGGGGGGACCCTACGAGCAGTACTTC.

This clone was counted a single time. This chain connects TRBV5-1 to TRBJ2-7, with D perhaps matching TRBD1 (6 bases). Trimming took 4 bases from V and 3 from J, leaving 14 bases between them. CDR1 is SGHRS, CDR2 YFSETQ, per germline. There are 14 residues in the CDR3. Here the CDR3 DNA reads TGCGCCAGCAGCCCAGGACAGAACAACTACGAGCAGTACTTC. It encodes CASSPGQNNYEQYF.

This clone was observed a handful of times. The CDR3, as DNA: TGTGCCAGCAGCCCCGGACAGGGGCGACGCAATGAGCAGTTCTTC. Amino acid sequence: CASSPGQGRRNEQFF. The chain combines TRBV14 with TRBJ2-1; 9 bases map to TRBD1. The CDR3 length is 15 residues. Germline V gives CDR1 SGHDN, CDR2 FVKESK. Losses at the gene ends were 4 bases for V and 6 bases for J; bases not matched to a gene: 7.

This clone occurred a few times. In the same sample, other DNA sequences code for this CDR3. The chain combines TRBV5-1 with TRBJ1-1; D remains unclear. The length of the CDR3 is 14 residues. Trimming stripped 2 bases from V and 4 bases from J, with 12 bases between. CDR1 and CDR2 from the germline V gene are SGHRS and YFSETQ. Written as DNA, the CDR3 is TGCGCCAGCAGCTTAACAACCGGCGGCACTGAAGCTTTCTTT. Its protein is CASSLTTGGTEAFF.

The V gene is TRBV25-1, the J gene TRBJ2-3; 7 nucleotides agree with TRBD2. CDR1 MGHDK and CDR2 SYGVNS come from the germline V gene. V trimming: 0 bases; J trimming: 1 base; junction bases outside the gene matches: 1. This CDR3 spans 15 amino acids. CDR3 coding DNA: TGTGCCAGCAGTGAATATCGGGGGGGCACAGATACGCAGTATTTT. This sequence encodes CASSEYRGGTDTQYF.